The clone carrying this T cell receptor (beta chain) is labeled as medium-sized (0.01 to 0.1%). This sample was included in a study of spatial heterogeneity in lung cancer. The sample's time point: sample taken at primary tumor resection. Unsorted tumor, nontumor lung tissue or cryopreserved PBMC supplied the whole RNA. This CDR3 has 13 residues. V was clipped by 5 bases and J by 3 bases, with 8 bases between them. Germline V gene sequence: CDR1 MNHEY, CDR2 SVGAGI. Via MiXCR, TCRdb re-called the 5' RACE reads, giving one row per CDR3 protein. The repertoire holds about 1,900 distinct CDR3 sequences, roughly 24% seen once, with about 23% in the top ten.

Sequenced material: normal lung tissue next to the tumor, taken at surgery. This TCR derives from a male donor with early-stage non-small cell lung cancer. The J gene is TRBJ2-1, the V gene TRBV6-5, with D tentatively TRBD2 (5 bases). CDR3 amino acids: CASSKDFYNEQFF. In DNA, the CDR3 is TGTGCCAGCAGTAAGGACTTCTACAATGAGCAGTTCTTC.